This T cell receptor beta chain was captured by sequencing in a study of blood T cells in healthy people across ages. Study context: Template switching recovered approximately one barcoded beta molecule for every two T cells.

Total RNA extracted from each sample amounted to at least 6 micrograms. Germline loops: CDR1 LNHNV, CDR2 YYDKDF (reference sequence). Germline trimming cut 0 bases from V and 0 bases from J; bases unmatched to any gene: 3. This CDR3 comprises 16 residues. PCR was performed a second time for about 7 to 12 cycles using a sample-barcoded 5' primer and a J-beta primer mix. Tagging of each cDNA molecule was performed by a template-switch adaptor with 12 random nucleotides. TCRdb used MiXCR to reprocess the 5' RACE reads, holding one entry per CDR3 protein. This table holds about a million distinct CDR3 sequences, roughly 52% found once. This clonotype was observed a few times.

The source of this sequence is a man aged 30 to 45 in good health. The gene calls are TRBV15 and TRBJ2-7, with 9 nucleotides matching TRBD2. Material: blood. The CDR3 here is CATSRELAGSSYEQYF. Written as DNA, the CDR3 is TGTGCCACCAGCAGAGAGCTAGCGGGGAGCTCCTACGAGCAGTACTTC. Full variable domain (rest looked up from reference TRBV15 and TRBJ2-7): DAMVIQNPRYQVTQFGKPVTLSCSQTLNHNVMYWYQQKSSQAPKLLFHYYDKDFNNEADTPDNFQSRRPNTSFCFLDIRSPGLGDTAMYLCATSRELAGSSYEQYFGPGTRLTVT.